The table lists the clone carrying this T cell receptor beta chain with many counts. Its target is not known. As for time point: persistent/refractory GD, antithyroid drugs over 5 years with positive TRAb. Extracted RNA from PBMCs served as the source of the TCR library. From an endocrinology department in Xi'an, China, came the patients. These data originate in a study of regulatory T cells in long-lasting Graves disease. Whole-study results and caveats: What was studied was peripheral blood only, and not thyroid tissue. Newly diagnosed patients shared 1,000 or so public clonotypes; persistent patients shared some 2,600.

Germline CDR1 and CDR2: SNHLY and FYNNEI. The V gene end was trimmed by 6 bases and the J gene end by 8 bases; junction bases not matched to a gene: 9. CDR3 length: 13 amino acids. Arm-PCR of CDR3 regions with iRepertoire HTBI primers generated TCR beta libraries. Original methodology: Among the samples, 60 to 75 TRBV and some 15 TRBJ segments were identified. From the multiplex PCR reads, TCRdb called clonotypes with MiXCR, one entry per CDR3 protein. It is TCRdb's table, rather than the study itself, that gives the V and J calls and clone size. The data show around 430,000 distinct CDR3 sequences, about 22% seen once.

Sample: peripheral blood mononuclear cells (PBMCs), taken when the disease was refractory, from a patient treated with antithyroid drugs. This chain joins TRBV2 and TRBJ1-2; 7 bases are shared with TRBD1. This TCR was recovered from a female donor with Graves disease. The CDR3, as DNA: TGTGCCAGCAGCGCCGGACAGGTACGAGGCTACACCTTC. The encoded protein is CASSAGQVRGYTF.